The 32 T cell receptor beta chains in this list originate from one sample, sequenced in a study of metastatic and nonmetastatic thyroid tumors. TCRdb recomputed clones from the PCR reads via MiXCR. The sample carries roughly 45,000 clones, 3% to 3.5% recorded once. Nobody among the patients had been given any treatment before thyroid surgery. The sequenced sample consisted of blood. These TCRs come from a female donor with papillary thyroid cancer or a benign thyroid nodule (not recorded which). Some clones in this sample may be carry-over from other donors' samples.

This sequence joins TRBV19 and TRBJ1-2; possibly TRBD1 for D (6 bases). Germline lookup yields CDR1 LNHDA and CDR2 SQIVND (reference sequence). This CDR3 has 13 residues. The ends were cut back, 4 bases at V and 4 bases at J, with 10 bases in the middle. The CDR3 loop reads CASSTDRFYGYTF. In nucleotides, the CDR3 is TGTGCCAGTAGTACCGACAGGTTCTATGGCTACACCTTC.

The chain recombines TRBV6-2 or TRBV6-3 with TRBJ2-7; D possibly corresponds to TRBD2 (6 bases). CDR1 and CDR2 (germline): MNHEY, SVGEGT. The CDR3 covers 15 residues. Trimming left V 5 bases short and J 6 bases short, with 20 bases between. CDR3 in DNA: TGTGCCAGCAGTCCAACCGGGGGACTCTCTGGCGAGCAGTACTTC. It codes for CASSPTGGLSGEQYF.

There are many counts of this clone. This may be a read error, as it is one base from a much larger clone. The chain couples TRBV28 to TRBJ1-5, with TRBD1 matching 9 bases. Germline trimming cut 2 bases from V and 7 bases from J; bases unmatched to any gene: 6. This CDR3 region has 15 residues. Germline CDR1 reads MDHEN; CDR2 reads SYDVKM. This CDR3 is CASSLGQGFGQPQHF. The CDR3 nucleotides read TGTGCCAGCAGTTTAGGACAGGGGTTCGGGCAGCCCCAGCATTTT.

This clone was recorded many times. The chain is built from TRBV5-1 and TRBJ1-2; 9 bases align to TRBD1. Trimming took 3 bases from V and 3 from J; bases not matched to a gene: 0. In germline, CDR1 is SGHRS, CDR2 YFSETQ. The CDR3 loop spans 13 amino acids. The CDR3 coding sequence is TGCGCCAGCAGCTGGGACAGGGACTATGGCTACACCTTC. This encodes CASSWDRDYGYTF.

The J gene is TRBJ2-1, the V gene TRBV5-6; 8 bases line up with TRBD2. The junction had 12 bases not matched to a gene; V was cut back by 0 bases and J by 10 bases. Per germline, CDR1 SGHDT and CDR2 YYEEEE. This CDR3 is 16 amino acids long. The CDR3 DNA reads TGTGCCAGCAGCTTGGTGCGGGGGGCGTTGTTAAGAGAGCAGTTCTTC. Its translation: CASSLVRGALLREQFF.

This clone was seen only a few times. The chain carries TRBV6-1 and TRBJ1-2; D is possibly TRBD1 (6 bases). Germline V gene sequence: CDR1 MNHNS, CDR2 SASEGT. V shed 6 bases and J shed 1 base, with 9 bases lying between them. This CDR3 comprises 13 residues. CDR3 sequence reads: CASRPGVNYGYTF. The CDR3 bases are TGTGCCAGCAGGCCAGGGGTTAACTATGGCTACACCTTC.

This clone was counted ten times or more. This sequence joins TRBV10-3 and TRBJ2-5; 12 nucleotides match TRBD1. Germline CDR1 ENHRY, CDR2 SYGVKD. V gave up 9 bases and J gave up 5 bases; unmatched junction bases: 4. The CDR3 has 13 amino acids. The DNA for the CDR3 is TGTGCCATGGGACAGGGGGCATGGGAGACCCAGTACTTC. Translated, it gives CAMGQGAWETQYF.

This clone has a count of ten or more. This chain joins TRBV30 and TRBJ2-7; unclear D gene. Germline V gene sequence: CDR1 GTSNPN, CDR2 SVGIG (reference sequence). The CDR3 runs 12 residues. The V gene lost 1 base and the J gene lost 0 bases, with 4 bases spanning the gap. CDR3 residues: CAWSGHSYEQYF. The CDR3 DNA follows: TGTGCCTGGAGTGGACACTCCTACGAGCAGTACTTC. The whole variable domain, remainder taken from reference TRBV30 and TRBJ2-7, is SQTIHQWPATLVQPVGSPLSLECTVEGTSNPNLYWYRQAAGRGLQLLFYSVGIGQISSEVPQNLSASRPQDRQFILSSKKLLLSDSGFYLCAWSGHSYEQYFGPGTRLTVT.

In regard to this clone: Mismatch with germline at one junction end may stem from a read error. V usage is TRBV12-3 or TRBV12-4 and J usage is TRBJ2-6; maybe TRBD1 (5 bases). The CDR3 has 14 residues. The CDR3 DNA is TGTGCCATCAAACCCGCCTCTGGGGCCAACGTCCAGACTTTC. Its translation is CAIKPASGANVQTF.

This chain joins TRBV9 and TRBJ2-3; 10 bases agree with TRBD2. V lost 1 base and J lost 1; bases outside the gene matches: 0. The CDR3 totals 15 residues. Germline V gives CDR1 SGDLS, CDR2 YYNGEE. For the CDR3, the DNA is TGTGCCAGCAGCGTACTAGCGGGAGGCACAGATACGCAGTATTTT. It codes for CASSVLAGGTDTQYF. Based on the CDR3 plus reference TRBV9 and TRBJ2-3, the full variable domain is DSGVTQTPKHLITATGQRVTLRCSPRSGDLSVYWYQQSLDQGLQFLIQYYNGEERAKGNILERFSAQQFPDLHSELNLSSLELGDSALYFCASSVLAGGTDTQYFGPGTRLTVL.

V and J are TRBV5-1 and TRBJ1-2, with 9 nucleotides matching TRBD1. With 2 bases clipped from V and 4 bases from J, the junction kept 15 bases outside the gene matches. CDR3 size: 18 residues. CDR1 SGHRS and CDR2 YFSETQ come from the germline V gene. CDR3 in amino acids: CASSLPRTGDPGGYGYTF. DNA of the CDR3: TGCGCCAGCAGCTTACCACGGACAGGGGACCCGGGGGGCTATGGCTACACCTTC.

This clone showed up many times. This sequence joins TRBV20-1 and TRBJ2-5, with D possibly TRBD2 on 6 matching bases. The germline V gene encodes CDR1 DFQATT and CDR2 SNEGSKA (reference sequence). The CDR3 length is 13 residues. Trimming stripped 3 bases from V and 2 bases from J, with 10 bases between. CDR3: CSARIGGQETQYF. DNA of the CDR3: TGCAGTGCTAGGATCGGAGGGCAAGAGACCCAGTACTTC.

The V and J genes are TRBV28 and TRBJ2-7; D is perhaps TRBD1 or TRBD2 (6 bases each). The germline V and J ends were trimmed by 6 bases and 2 bases, with 14 bases remaining between them. The CDR3 runs to 14 residues. Germline CDR1 MDHEN, CDR2 SYDVKM. CDR3 in amino acids: CASRGGGRAYEQYF. The CDR3 DNA is TGTGCCAGCAGGGGGGGCGGACGAGCCTACGAGCAGTACTTC.

This clone was found a few times. V and J are TRBV9 and TRBJ2-1, with a tentative D call TRBD2 (5 bases). The CDR3 totals 15 residues. Germline V CDR1 and CDR2: SGDLS, YYNGEE. The V and J ends lost 5 bases and 2 bases respectively, with 14 bases between them. CDR3: CASSREERAYNEQFF. The CDR3 nucleotides are TGTGCCAGCAGTAGAGAGGAGAGGGCCTACAATGAGCAGTTCTTC. The whole variable domain, filled in from reference TRBV9 and TRBJ2-1, reads DSGVTQTPKHLITATGQRVTLRCSPRSGDLSVYWYQQSLDQGLQFLIQYYNGEERAKGNILERFSAQQFPDLHSELNLSSLELGDSALYFCASSREERAYNEQFFGPGTRLTVL.

J is TRBJ2-7 and V is TRBV19, with 7 bases identical to TRBD2. The CDR3 is 13 residues long. Germline CDR1 and CDR2: LNHDA and SQIVND (reference sequence). V lost 1 base to trimming and J lost 4 bases; unmatched junction nucleotides: 1. The CDR3 bases are TGTGCCAGTAGTATAGGGGAGGGGTACGAGCAGTACTTC. It translates to CASSIGEGYEQYF.

Ten or more counts support this clone. The rearrangement joins TRBV20-1 to TRBJ2-5, with 12 bases that match TRBD2. Germline-derived CDR1 and CDR2 are DFQATT and SNEGSKA (reference sequence). The V gene end was trimmed by 1 base and the J gene end by 5 bases; junction bases not matched to a gene: 5. CDR3 length: 15 residues. The CDR3 nucleotides read TGCAGTGCTAGAGGAGCTAGCGGGAGGGCGGAGACCCAGTACTTC. It specifies CSARGASGRAETQYF.

The genes are TRBV12-3 or TRBV12-4 and TRBJ1-1; no clear D gene. V was clipped by 4 bases and J by 11 bases, with 11 bases between them. CDR3 length: 11 residues. The CDR3 spells CASSSRGGAFF. The DNA for the CDR3 is TGTGCCAGCAGTTCCCGGGGAGGTGCTTTCTTT.

In this sample, this clone turned up many times. V usage is TRBV4-1 and J usage is TRBJ2-3; D remains ambiguous. Germline assignment: CDR1 MGHRA and CDR2 YSYEKL. The CDR3 contains 17 residues. The V end was cut by 0 bases, the J end by 2 bases, with 15 bases between. Here the CDR3 reads CASSQDRWEGPTDTQYF. The CDR3 DNA follows: TGCGCCAGCAGCCAAGATAGGTGGGAAGGCCCCACAGATACGCAGTATTTT.

A note on this clone: At one end, the junction sequence differs from germline, possibly due to a read error. The rearrangement links TRBV15 to TRBJ1-3; D ambiguous. The CDR3 is 14 amino acids. Germline V gene data show CDR1 as LNHNV and CDR2 as YYDKDF (reference sequence). The CDR3 spells CATGRRASGNTIYF. The CDR3, as DNA: TGTGCCACCGGCAGGAGAGCCTCTGGAAACACCATATATTTT. Variable domain in full (rest from reference TRBV15 and TRBJ1-3): DAMVIQNPRYQVTQFGKPVTLSCSQTLNHNVMYWYQQKSSQAPKLLFHYYDKDFNNEADTPDNFQSRRPNTSFCFLDIRSPGLGDTAMYLCATGRRASGNTIYFGEGSWLTVV.

There are a few counts of this clone. The chain employs TRBV6-4 and TRBJ2-3; 7 bases are a match to TRBD2. CDR3 size: 16 residues. The V gene end was trimmed by 4 bases and the J gene end by 0 bases; junction bases not matched to a gene: 7. Germline assignment: CDR1 MRHNA and CDR2 SNTAGT. CDR3 in amino acids: CASSVRTSDSTDTQYF. In DNA form, the CDR3 reads TGTGCCAGCAGTGTCCGTACTAGCGACAGCACAGATACGCAGTATTTT.

This clone appeared many times. V and J are TRBV28 and TRBJ2-2; a weak D match, TRBD1 (6 bases). V lost 6 bases, J lost 3 bases, and 11 bases lay in between. This CDR3 comprises 14 residues. The germline V gene has CDR1 MDHEN and CDR2 SYDVKM. The CDR3 loop reads CASRNRVYTGELFF. CDR3 coding DNA: TGTGCCAGCAGGAACAGGGTCTACACCGGGGAGCTGTTTTTT.

To note about this clone: The sample contains more than one DNA sequence encoding this CDR3. The CDR3 DNA is TGTGCCAGCAGTGAATTGGGAGGTCTTCCTGGGGCCAACGTCCTGACTTTC. Residues: CASSELGGLPGANVLTF. V usage is TRBV6-1 and J usage is TRBJ2-6; tentative D call: TRBD2 (6 bases). Deletions cut 2 bases from V and 2 bases from J, with 13 bases between. The length of the CDR3 is 17 residues. The germline CDR1 and CDR2 sequences are MNHNS and SASEGT.

This clone was counted only a few times. The rearrangement joins TRBV7-9 to TRBJ2-2; perhaps TRBD2 as D (6 bases). In germline, CDR1 is SEHNR, CDR2 FQNEAQ (reference sequence). This CDR3 has 17 amino acids. Trimming removed 11 bases at V and 6 bases at J, with 28 bases between. The CDR3 nucleotides are TGTGCCTGTAGAAAGTCACTAGCTACTTCCCCAGCCGGGGAGCTGTTTTTT. Protein: CACRKSLATSPAGELFF.

This clone was detected only a few times. The V and J genes are TRBV6-1 and TRBJ1-4; D not certain. The germline CDR1 and CDR2 sequences are MNHNS and SASEGT. V lost 2 bases to trimming and J lost 3 bases, with 7 bases between them. This CDR3 spans 14 amino acids. CDR3 amino acids: CASSERASNEKLFF. CDR3 nucleotides: TGTGCCAGCAGTGAACGGGCCTCTAATGAAAAACTGTTTTTT.

This clone was counted only a few times. Sequence at one end of the junction differs from germline and may be a read error. V gene TRBV12-3 or TRBV12-4 combines with J gene TRBJ1-5; D uncertain. CDR3 length: 12 amino acids. In nucleotides, the CDR3 is TGTGCCAGCAGTTTAGCGAACCAGCCCCAGCACTTT. This codes for CASSLANQPQHF.

In its sample, this clone was seen many times. The J gene is TRBJ1-3, the V gene TRBV30; D is uncertain. Trimming pared 0 bases from V and 1 base from J, leaving 13 bases between. The germline V gene encodes CDR1 GTSNPN and CDR2 SVGIG (reference sequence). The CDR3 sequence is 16 residues long. The CDR3 region has the DNA TGTGCCTGGAGTGTACTTTCAAGGTGGTCTGGAAACACCATATATTTT. The encoded protein is CAWSVLSRWSGNTIYF.

This clone occurred many times. The CDR3 DNA follows: TGCAGTGCTAGAGGTGTAACAGATACGCAGTATTTT. Amino acid sequence: CSARGVTDTQYF. This chain connects TRBV20-1 to TRBJ2-3; D is ambiguous. V shed 1 base and J shed 3 bases, with 5 bases lying between them. The CDR3 is made up of 12 amino acids. CDR1 DFQATT and CDR2 SNEGSKA come from the germline V gene (reference sequence).

This clone came up many times. This sequence joins TRBV7-3 and TRBJ2-5; 10 nucleotides agree with TRBD2. Looked up from germline, CDR1 is SGHTA and CDR2 is FQGTGA. V was clipped by 4 bases and J by 8 bases; unmatched bases: 10. The CDR3 loop spans 15 amino acids. Here the CDR3 DNA reads TGTGCCAGCAGCTCCTCGGGATCTAGCGGGGGAACCCAGTACTTC. Residues: CASSSSGSSGGTQYF. Full variable domain (rest looked up from reference TRBV7-3 and TRBJ2-5): GAGVSQTPSNKVTEKGKYVELRCDPISGHTALYWYRQSLGQGPEFLIYFQGTGAADDSGLPNDRFFAVRPEGSVSTLKIQRTERGDSAVYLCASSSSGSSGGTQYFGPGTRLLVL.

This clone has ten or more counts. This chain joins TRBV2 and TRBJ1-6; D unclear. Germline V CDR1 and CDR2: SNHLY, FYNNEI. V dropped 8 bases and J dropped 7 bases, with 12 bases sitting between them. The CDR3 runs 13 residues. CDR3 sequence: CASLRAENSPLHF. The CDR3 DNA sequence: TGTGCCAGCCTAAGGGCAGAAAATTCACCCCTCCACTTT.

This clone was picked up many times. The chain uses TRBV7-3 and TRBJ2-3, with a tentative D call TRBD1 (5 bases). Germline CDR1 and CDR2: SGHTA and FQGTGA. V was trimmed by 5 bases and J by 9 bases, leaving 12 bases between them. The CDR3 length is 12 residues. CDR3 coding DNA: TGTGCCAGCAGCCCCGGAAAGGGGACGCAGTATTTT. As protein: CASSPGKGTQYF.

In this sample, this clone turned up a few times. The chain employs TRBV6-4 and TRBJ1-2; D possibly corresponds to TRBD1 (6 bases). Germline values: CDR1 MRHNA, CDR2 SNTAGT. V was clipped by 4 bases and J by 5 bases, with 17 bases between them. The CDR3 covers 15 residues. The CDR3 sequence is CASSVTGSSLYGYTF. Written as DNA, the CDR3 is TGTGCCAGCAGTGTAACAGGGTCCTCTCTGTATGGCTACACCTTC.

This clone appeared a few times. Since no conserved phenylalanine or tryptophan closes the CDR3, a read error is the likely cause. The CDR3 is CASTYKSTIYL. In DNA, the CDR3 is TGTGCCAGCACTTACAAGAGCACCATATATTTA. This chain connects TRBV6-5 to TRBJ1-3; the D is unclear. The CDR3 totals 11 residues. CDR1 and CDR2 (germline): MNHEY, SVGAGI.